Listed below are T cell receptor beta chains from one sample, sequenced in a study of OX40 agonist ivuxolimab in advanced cancers. The assay was immunoSEQ multiplex PCR, and TCRdb's table has in-frame clones only and misses some. The table records some 78,000 clones, around 86% of them present only once. The sample in question was CD4+ or CD8+ T cells sorted from blood, obtained in a trial of the OX40 agonist ivuxolimab. These receptors were obtained from an adult with an advanced solid tumor such as melanoma, head and neck, liver or kidney cancer. Each CDR3 is given without its conserved first and last residue.

V gene: TRBV5-1
CDR3 protein: ASSLAPEGTDTQY

V gene: TRBV18
CDR3 protein: ASSPRGQGDSPLH

V gene: TRBV6-6
CDR3 protein: ASSLGQAYNEQF

V gene: TRBV7-2
CDR3 protein: ASSLETGRGNTIY

V gene: TRBV19
CDR3 protein: ASSPLHQGNTEAF

V gene: TRBV4-3
CDR3 protein: ASSQGDPRVGEQF

V gene: TRBV27
CDR3 protein: ASRLTGTGSNQPQH

V gene: TRBV19
CDR3 protein: ASTDSTGNHEQF

V gene: TRBV7-2
CDR3 protein: ASSQTGISTDTQY

V gene: TRBV4-1
CDR3 protein: ASSPRGSRDPNYGYT

V gene: TRBV6-1
CDR3 protein: ASSEINSGRYEQY

V gene: TRBV2
CDR3 protein: ASSEAATSYNEQF

V gene: TRBV7-9
CDR3 protein: ASSPSTGGFEKLF

V gene: TRBV2
CDR3 protein: ASTRDRANEAF

V gene: TRBV5-8
CDR3 protein: ASSPAVDFMDTQY

V gene: TRBV27
CDR3 protein: ASRRTSGLPYEQY

V gene: TRBV6-6
CDR3 protein: ASRTGQGYNNEQF